This T cell receptor beta chain originates from a study of CD8+ T cells in alopecia areata. Study-level information: Oral tofacitinib (5 to 10 mg twice daily) was administered to treated patients. Study-level results: Affected scalp, especially in alopecia totalis/universalis, had a higher clonality than normal scalp did. Scalp samples also contribute reads from the resident alphabeta T cells found in normal skin.

V trimming: 4 bases; J trimming: 0 bases; junction bases outside the gene matches: 11. Germline CDR1 and CDR2: SGDLS and YYNGEE. This CDR3 has 18 residues. In regard to this clone: The antigen is unknown.

The authors extracted RNA and reverse transcribed it into cDNA as the sequencing template. The assay was immunoSEQ multiplex PCR, and TCRdb's table has in-frame clones only and misses some. The profile shows 140,000 or so clones, 45% to 60% of them singletons. Sampling of alopecia areata patients yielded lesional scalp punch biopsies as well as peripheral blood. The chain has TRBV9 and TRBJ2-3, with 10 bases fitting TRBD2. Specimen: CD4+ T cells sorted from blood, collected at week 0. The source is a human donor with alopecia areata. CDR3 sequence: CASSLNPSGGDSTDTQYF. In DNA, the CDR3 is TGTGCCAGCAGCTTAAACCCTAGCGGGGGAGATAGCACAGATACGCAGTATTTT.